The T cell receptor (beta chain) under discussion was sequenced for a study of cytomegalovirus exposure and HLA in healthy donors. The study, taken as a whole, reports: The analysis excluded some indistinguishable V segments, including TRBV6-2 and TRBV6-3.

In regard to this clone: Its antigen remains unidentified.

Germline V gene sequence: CDR1 LNHDA, CDR2 SQIVND (reference sequence). V was cut by 4 bases and J by 0 bases, with 15 bases left in between. This CDR3 spans 16 amino acids. Primers for the PCR totalled 60 Vbeta and 13 Jbeta. Libraries were prepared by immunoSEQ multiplex PCR; TCRdb keeps only in-frame clonotypes and omits some of them. The profile covers 200,000 to 250,000 clones, with roughly 68% appearing a single time and 2.6% taken by the ten largest. Material for sequencing was PBMCs. The sequence came from a man aged 35 to 55 in good health and CMV-seropositive. This rearrangement joins TRBV19 to TRBJ1-1; D is undetermined. CDR3 sequence: CASSTTRLLLNTEAFF. CDR3 coding DNA: TGTGCCAGTAGTACCACTCGACTTCTTCTGAACACTGAAGCTTTCTTT.